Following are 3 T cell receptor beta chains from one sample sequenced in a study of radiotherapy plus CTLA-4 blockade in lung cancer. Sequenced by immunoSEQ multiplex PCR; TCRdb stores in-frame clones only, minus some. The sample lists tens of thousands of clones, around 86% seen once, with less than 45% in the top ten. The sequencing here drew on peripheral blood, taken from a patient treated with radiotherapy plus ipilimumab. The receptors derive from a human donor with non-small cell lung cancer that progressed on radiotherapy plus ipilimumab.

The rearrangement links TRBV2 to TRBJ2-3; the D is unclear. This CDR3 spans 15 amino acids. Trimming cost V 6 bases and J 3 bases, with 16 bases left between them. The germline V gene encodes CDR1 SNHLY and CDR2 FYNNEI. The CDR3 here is CASSGSGIGTDTQYF. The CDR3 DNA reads TGTGCCAGCAGCGGGTCAGGCATCGGGACAGATACGCAGTATTTT.

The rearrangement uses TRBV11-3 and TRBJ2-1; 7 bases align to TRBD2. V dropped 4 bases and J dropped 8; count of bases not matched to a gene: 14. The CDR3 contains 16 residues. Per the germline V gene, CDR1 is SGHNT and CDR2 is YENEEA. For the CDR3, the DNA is TGTGCCAGCAGCTCCCATTTGGGGGGAGGGTACGATGAGCAGTTCTTC. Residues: CASSSHLGGGYDEQFF.

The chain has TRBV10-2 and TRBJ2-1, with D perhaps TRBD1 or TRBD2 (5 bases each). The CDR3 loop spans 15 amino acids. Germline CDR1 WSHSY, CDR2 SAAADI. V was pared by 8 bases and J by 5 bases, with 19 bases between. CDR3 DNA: TGCGCCAGCCAGCTTTGGGGGAGAGGGGACAATGAGCAGTTCTTC. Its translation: CASQLWGRGDNEQFF.